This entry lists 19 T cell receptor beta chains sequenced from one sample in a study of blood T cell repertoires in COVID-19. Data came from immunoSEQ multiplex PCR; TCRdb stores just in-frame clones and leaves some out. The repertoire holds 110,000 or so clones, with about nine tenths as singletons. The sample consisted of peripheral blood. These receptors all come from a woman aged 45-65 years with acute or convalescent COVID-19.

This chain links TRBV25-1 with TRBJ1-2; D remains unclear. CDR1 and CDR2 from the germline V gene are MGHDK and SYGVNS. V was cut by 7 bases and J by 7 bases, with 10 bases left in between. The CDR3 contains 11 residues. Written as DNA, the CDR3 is TGTGCCAGCAAAGAGACTGGTGGCTACACCTTC. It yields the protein CASKETGGYTF.

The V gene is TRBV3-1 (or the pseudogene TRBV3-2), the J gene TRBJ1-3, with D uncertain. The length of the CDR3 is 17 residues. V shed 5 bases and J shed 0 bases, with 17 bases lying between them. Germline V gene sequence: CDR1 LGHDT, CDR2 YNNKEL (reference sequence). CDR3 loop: CASSSSTVRASGNTIYF. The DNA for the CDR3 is TGTGCCAGCAGCTCTTCGACCGTGAGGGCCTCTGGAAACACCATATATTTT.

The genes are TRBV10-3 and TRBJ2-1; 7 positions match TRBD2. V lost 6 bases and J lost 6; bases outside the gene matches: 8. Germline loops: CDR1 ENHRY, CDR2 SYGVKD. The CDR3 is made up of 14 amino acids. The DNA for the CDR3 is TGTGCCATCAGGGGGGGGGTGTCGGGCAATGAGCAGTTCTTC. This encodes CAIRGGVSGNEQFF.

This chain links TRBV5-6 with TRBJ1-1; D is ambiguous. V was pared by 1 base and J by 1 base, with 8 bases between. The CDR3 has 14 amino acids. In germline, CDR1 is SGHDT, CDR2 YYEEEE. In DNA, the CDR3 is TGTGCCAGCAGCTTGCTTGGAGCGAACACTGAAGCTTTCTTT. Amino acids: CASSLLGANTEAFF. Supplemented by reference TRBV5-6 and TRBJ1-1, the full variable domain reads DAGVTQSPTHLIKTRGQQVTLRCSPKSGHDTVSWYQQALGQGPQFIFQYYEEEERQRGNFPDRFSGHQFPNYSSELNVNALLLGDSALYLCASSLLGANTEAFFGQGTRLTVV.

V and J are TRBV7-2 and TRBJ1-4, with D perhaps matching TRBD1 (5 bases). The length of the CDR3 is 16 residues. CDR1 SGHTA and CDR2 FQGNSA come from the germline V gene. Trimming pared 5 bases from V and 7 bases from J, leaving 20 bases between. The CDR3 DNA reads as TGTGCCAGCAGCCAGGGCTGGGCGGGGGAACGTGAAAAACTGTTTTTT. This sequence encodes CASSQGWAGEREKLFF.

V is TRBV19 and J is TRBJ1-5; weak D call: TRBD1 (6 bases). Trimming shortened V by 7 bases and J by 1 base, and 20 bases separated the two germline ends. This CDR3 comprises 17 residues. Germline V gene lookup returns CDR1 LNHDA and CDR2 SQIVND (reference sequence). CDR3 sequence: CASTTLGTGRSNQPQHF. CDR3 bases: TGTGCCAGTACCACCCTAGGCACAGGGAGAAGCAATCAGCCCCAGCATTTT.

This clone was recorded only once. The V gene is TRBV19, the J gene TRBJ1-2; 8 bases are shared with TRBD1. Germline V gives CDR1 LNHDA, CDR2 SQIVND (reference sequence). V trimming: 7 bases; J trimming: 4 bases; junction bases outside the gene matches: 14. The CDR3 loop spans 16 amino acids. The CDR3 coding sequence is TGTGCCAGTACCTCACGGACAGGGAAAAGGGGCTATGGCTACACCTTC. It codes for CASTSRTGKRGYGYTF.

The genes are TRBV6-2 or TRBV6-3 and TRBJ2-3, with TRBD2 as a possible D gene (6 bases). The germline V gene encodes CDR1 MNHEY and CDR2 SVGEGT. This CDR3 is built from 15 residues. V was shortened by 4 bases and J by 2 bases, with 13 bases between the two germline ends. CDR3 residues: CASSSRLVYTDTQYF. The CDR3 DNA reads TGTGCCAGCAGTTCGCGACTAGTCTACACAGATACGCAGTATTTT.

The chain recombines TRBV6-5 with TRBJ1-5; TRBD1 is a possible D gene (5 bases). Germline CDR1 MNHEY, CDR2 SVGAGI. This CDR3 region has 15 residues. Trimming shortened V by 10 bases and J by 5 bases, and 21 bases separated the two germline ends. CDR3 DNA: TGTGCCACCATGGGACTTCCAATCAAGTATCAGCCCCAGCATTTT. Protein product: CATMGLPIKYQPQHF.

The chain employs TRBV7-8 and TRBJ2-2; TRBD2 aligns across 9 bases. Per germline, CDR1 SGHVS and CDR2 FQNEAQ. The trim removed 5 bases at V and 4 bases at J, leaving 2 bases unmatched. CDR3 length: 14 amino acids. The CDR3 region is CASSTGLATGELFF. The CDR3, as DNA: TGTGCCAGCAGCACGGGACTAGCCACCGGGGAGCTGTTTTTT.

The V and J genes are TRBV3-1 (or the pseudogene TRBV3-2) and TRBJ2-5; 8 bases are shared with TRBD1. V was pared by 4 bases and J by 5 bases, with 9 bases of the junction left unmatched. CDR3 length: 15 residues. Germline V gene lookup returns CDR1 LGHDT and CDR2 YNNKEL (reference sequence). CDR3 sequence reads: CASSLGQGGRETQYF. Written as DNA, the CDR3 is TGTGCCAGCAGCCTTGGACAGGGTGGAAGGGAGACCCAGTACTTC.

The DNA of the CDR3 is TGTGCCAGCACTTCGAGCTGGAACACTGAAGCTTTCTTT. Translating gives CASTSSWNTEAFF. The rearrangement links TRBV6-5 to TRBJ1-1; D is undetermined. Trimming stripped 7 bases from V and 1 base from J, with 10 bases between. Germline V gene sequence: CDR1 MNHEY, CDR2 SVGAGI. The CDR3 length is 13 residues.

CDR3 loop: CASSGTGASGTEAFF. CDR3 sequence (DNA): TGCGCCAGCAGCGGTACAGGGGCCTCCGGGACTGAAGCTTTCTTT. V usage is TRBV5-1 and J usage is TRBJ1-1, with 7 bases fitting TRBD1. The V gene's germline CDR1 is SGHRS and CDR2 YFSETQ. There are 15 residues in the CDR3. After removal of 4 bases from V and 5 bases from J, the junction contained 11 bases not matched to a gene.

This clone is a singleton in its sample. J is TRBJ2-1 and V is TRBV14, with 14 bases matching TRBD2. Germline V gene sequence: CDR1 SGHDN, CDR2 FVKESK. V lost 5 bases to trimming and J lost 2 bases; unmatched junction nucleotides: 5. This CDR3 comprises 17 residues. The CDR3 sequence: CASSLRTSGRPYNEQFF. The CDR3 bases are TGTGCCAGCAGCTTGAGGACTAGCGGGAGGCCCTACAATGAGCAGTTCTTC. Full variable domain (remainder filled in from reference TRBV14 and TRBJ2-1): EAGVTQFPSHSVIEKGQTVTLRCDPISGHDNLYWYRRVMGKEIKFLLHFVKESKQDESGMPNNRFLAERTGGTYSTLKVQPAELEDSGVYFCASSLRTSGRPYNEQFFGPGTRLTVL.

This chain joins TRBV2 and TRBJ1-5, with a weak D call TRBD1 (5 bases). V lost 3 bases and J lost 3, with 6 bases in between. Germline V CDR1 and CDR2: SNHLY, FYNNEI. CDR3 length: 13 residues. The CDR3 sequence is CASSDRVNQPQHF. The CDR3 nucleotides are TGTGCCAGCAGTGACAGGGTCAATCAGCCCCAGCATTTT.

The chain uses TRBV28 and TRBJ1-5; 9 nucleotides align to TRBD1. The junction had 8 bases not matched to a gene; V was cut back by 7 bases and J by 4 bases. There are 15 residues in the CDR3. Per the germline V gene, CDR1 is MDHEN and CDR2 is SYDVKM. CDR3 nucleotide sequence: TGTGCCAGCATCAGCGGGACAGGGACTAATCAGCCCCAGCATTTT. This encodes CASISGTGTNQPQHF.

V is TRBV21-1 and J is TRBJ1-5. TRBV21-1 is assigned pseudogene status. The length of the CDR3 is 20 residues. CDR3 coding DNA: TGTGCCAGCAGCAACCCGAGGTCCCACAGCTTAGAGGGTAGCAATCAGCCCCAGCATTTT. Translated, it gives CASSNPRSHSLEGSNQPQHF.

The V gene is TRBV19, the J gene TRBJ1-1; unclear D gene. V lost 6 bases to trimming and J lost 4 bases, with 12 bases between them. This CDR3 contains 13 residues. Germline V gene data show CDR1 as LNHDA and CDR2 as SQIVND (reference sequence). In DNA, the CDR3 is TGTGCCAGTAGAAAGAGGGAGGGCACTGAAGCTTTCTTT. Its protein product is CASRKREGTEAFF. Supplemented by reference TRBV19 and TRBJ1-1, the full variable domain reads DGGITQSPKYLFRKEGQNVTLSCEQNLNHDAMYWYRQDPGQGLRLIYYSQIVNDFQKGDIAEGYSVSREKKESFPLTVTSAQKNPTAFYLCASRKREGTEAFFGQGTRLTVV.

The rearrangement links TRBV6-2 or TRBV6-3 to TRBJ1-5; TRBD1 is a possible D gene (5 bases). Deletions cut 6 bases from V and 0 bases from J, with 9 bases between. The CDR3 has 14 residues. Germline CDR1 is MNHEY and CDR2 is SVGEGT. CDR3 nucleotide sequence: TGTGCCAGCAGCCACGACAGTAGCAATCAGCCCCAGCATTTT. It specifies CASSHDSSNQPQHF.